One sample yielded the 30 T cell receptor beta chains listed below, sequenced in a study of T cells expressing NK-cell markers (TCRdb year 2020). Receptor libraries were prepared by 5' RACE. Instrument used: Illumina HiSeq 2000. Once TCRdb had reprocessed the reads, it stored one entry per CDR3 protein sequence and supplied no DNA. This sample's records show roughly 5,000 distinct CDR3 sequences. The ten most abundant clones make up about 60% of the sample. The sequenced sample consisted of blood T cells: a sorted CD56 or NKG2C T cell subset, CD4+ or CD8+ T cells, or bulk PBMC T cells (not recorded which). The receptors stem from a man between 18 and 29 years old in good health. Donor details come from another sample of the same person, matched by shared clones.

V gene TRBV11-2 combines with J gene TRBJ2-1; the TCRdb call, TRBD1, lacks DNA for checking. The CDR3 contains 14 residues. Germline CDR1 reads SGHAT; CDR2 reads FQNNGV. CDR3 sequence reads: CASSLVTRQDEQFF.

Considering frequency, this clonotype is medium-sized. This sequence joins TRBV27 and TRBJ2-3; TCRdb names TRBD2, which stays unverified in the absence of DNA. Germline V gives CDR1 MNHEY, CDR2 SMNVEV (reference sequence). This CDR3 contains 16 residues. The CDR3 here is CASSPNRDYNTDTQYF.

This chain's CDR3 is CASSPRDRHTDTQYF. The chain carries TRBV7-9 and TRBJ2-3; TCRdb reports TRBD1, a call that lacks DNA to check it against. CDR3 size: 15 residues. Germline CDR1 SEHNR, CDR2 FQNEAQ (reference sequence).

The gene calls are TRBV12-3 or TRBV12-4 and TRBJ1-1; TCRdb reports TRBD1, a call that lacks DNA to check it against. The CDR3 runs to 13 residues. CDR3: CASSSGRHTEAFF.

This chain connects TRBV6-1 to TRBJ2-7; TCRdb's assignment of TRBD2 cannot be checked, as there is no DNA. Looked up from germline, CDR1 is MNHNS and CDR2 is SASEGT. The CDR3 is 14 residues long. This CDR3 is CASSLQALSYEQYF.

The gene calls are TRBV5-1 and TRBJ1-1. Germline V gives CDR1 SGHRS, CDR2 YFSETQ. This CDR3 region has 13 residues. The CDR3 sequence is CASSLGPQEAAFF.

This chain uses TRBV10-3 with TRBJ2-1; TCRdb's assignment of TRBD2 cannot be checked, as there is no DNA. CDR1 is ENHRY, CDR2 SYGVKD, per germline. The CDR3 is 16 amino acids. The CDR3 spells CAISDQERARPNEQFF.

The CDR3 is CATSEGVGKAFF. The V and J genes are TRBV24-1 and TRBJ1-1; without DNA, the TCRdb call of TRBD1 cannot be checked. The CDR3 is made up of 12 amino acids. Germline assignment: CDR1 KGHDR and CDR2 SFDVKD.

The chain uses TRBV19 and TRBJ1-1. CDR3 length equals 15 residues. Looked up from germline, CDR1 is LNHDA and CDR2 is SQIVND (reference sequence). Here the CDR3 reads CASSISAASGTEAFF.

The rearrangement uses TRBV7-2 and TRBJ1-5; the D call of TRBD1 rests on TCRdb alone, since no DNA is present to check it. The CDR3 consists of 19 residues. The germline V gene encodes CDR1 SGHTA and CDR2 FQGNSA. The CDR3 sequence is CASSLAEGDRGRGNQPQHF.

The CDR3 sequence: CASSRTEQETQYF. The rearrangement uses TRBV6-2 or TRBV6-3 and TRBJ2-5; without DNA, the TCRdb call of TRBD1 cannot be checked. The CDR3 sequence is 13 residues long. In germline, CDR1 is MNHEY, CDR2 SVGEGT.

The chain joins TRBV20-1 to TRBJ1-2. Per germline, CDR1 DFQATT and CDR2 SNEGSKA (reference sequence). The CDR3 covers 12 residues. CDR3 residues: CSAATVNYGYTF.

The J gene is TRBJ2-1, the V gene TRBV19; the TCRdb D gene call, TRBD2, has no DNA to confirm it. The CDR3 sequence is 17 residues long. Germline-derived CDR1 and CDR2 are LNHDA and SQIVND (reference sequence). This chain's CDR3 is CASSMRDGTNSYNEQFF.

The chain recombines TRBV2 with TRBJ2-5. CDR3 size: 12 residues. Germline V gene data show CDR1 as SNHLY and CDR2 as FYNNEI. The CDR3 loop is CASSARGETQYF.

This rearrangement joins TRBV20-1 to TRBJ1-1. CDR1 is DFQATT, CDR2 SNEGSKA, per germline (reference sequence). The CDR3 extends over 13 amino acids. The CDR3 reads CSARDFGGTEAFF.

V usage is TRBV14 and J usage is TRBJ2-1. CDR3 size: 11 residues. Per germline, CDR1 SGHDN and CDR2 FVKESK. CDR3 loop: CASSVSREQFF. The variable domain in full, with the rest retrieved from reference TRBV14 and TRBJ2-1, is EAGVTQFPSHSVIEKGQTVTLRCDPISGHDNLYWYRRVMGKEIKFLLHFVKESKQDESGMPNNRFLAERTGGTYSTLKVQPAELEDSGVYFCASSVSREQFFGPGTRLTVL.

The CDR3 reads CASSLRFRDTEAFF. The chain has TRBV12-3 or TRBV12-4 and TRBJ1-1. The CDR3 contains 14 residues.

The V gene is TRBV6-1, the J gene TRBJ1-3. CDR1 is MNHNS, CDR2 SASEGT, per germline. This CDR3 region has 13 residues. CDR3 sequence reads: CASTGFSGNTIYF.

This clonotype is medium-sized by frequency. The CDR3: CAITSTGPDTLHF. The chain links TRBV10-3 to TRBJ1-6. The germline gives CDR1 ENHRY, CDR2 SYGVKD. The length of the CDR3 is 13 residues.

The rearrangement uses TRBV7-9 and TRBJ2-2; TCRdb designates TRBD2, a call that cannot be tested without DNA. CDR3 length equals 13 residues. Germline CDR1 SEHNR, CDR2 FQNEAQ (reference sequence). The CDR3 protein is CASSSAVPGELFF.

The chain is built from TRBV6-4 and TRBJ2-5; TCRdb's D gene call, TRBD1, goes unchecked for lack of DNA. Germline assignment: CDR1 MRHNA and CDR2 SNTAGT. This CDR3 contains 15 residues. The CDR3 reads CASSDGSGPGGVQYF.

This clonotype is called medium-sized based on its frequency. The chain carries TRBV6-4 and TRBJ2-2. Germline loops: CDR1 MRHNA, CDR2 SNTAGT. This CDR3 is 13 amino acids long. CDR3 sequence reads: CASSDRDTGELFF.

The chain combines TRBV20-1 with TRBJ2-4; the D call from TCRdb, TRBD2, cannot be confirmed without DNA. The CDR3 loop spans 17 amino acids. Germline loops: CDR1 DFQATT, CDR2 SNEGSKA (reference sequence). The CDR3 protein is CSANPRGLAGVGNIQYF.

The rearrangement joins TRBV6-2 or TRBV6-3 to TRBJ2-6. Germline CDR1 reads MNHEY; CDR2 reads SVGEGT. CDR3 length equals 14 residues. CDR3 protein: CASSRVSGANVLTF.

The chain has TRBV4-2 and TRBJ2-7. From germline, CDR1 is LGHNA and CDR2 YNFKEQ. The CDR3 is 14 residues long. The chain's CDR3 is CASSQAQGSYEQYF.

The V gene is TRBV6-1, the J gene TRBJ1-1; with no DNA, the TCRdb D assignment of TRBD1 cannot be verified. CDR3 length equals 15 residues. CDR1 is MNHNS and CDR2 is SASEGT in the germline V gene. CDR3 in amino acids: CASSDGQGRTTEAFF.

The chain employs TRBV19 and TRBJ1-1. Germline-derived CDR1 and CDR2 are LNHDA and SQIVND (reference sequence). The CDR3 spans 14 residues. CDR3 in amino acids: CASTRRALNTEAFF.

The rearrangement uses TRBV29-1 and TRBJ1-1; TCRdb names TRBD1, which stays unverified in the absence of DNA. The germline CDR1 and CDR2 sequences are SQVTM and ANQGSEA. This CDR3 comprises 16 residues. The CDR3 is CSVRGVAGRGPTEAFF.

V gene TRBV19 combines with J gene TRBJ2-7. This CDR3 region has 13 residues. Germline CDR1 LNHDA, CDR2 SQIVND (reference sequence). CDR3 sequence reads: CASSIEGNYEQYF.

The chain recombines TRBV6-5 with TRBJ2-5. The CDR3 sequence is 15 residues long. Germline CDR1 and CDR2: MNHEY and SVGAGI. The CDR3 protein is CASSYHGFGLETQYF.